Below, 25 T cell receptor beta chains from the same sample are listed, as sequenced in a study of human T cells and chemical hapten exposure. Each CDR3 protein gets one entry after TCRdb re-called the RACE reads with MiXCR. The sample yields 300,000 to 450,000 distinct CDR3 sequences, about 4.4% seen once. The time point denotes: patch test 1, 2 weeks after DPC sensitization. Treatment specified: therapeutic diphenylcyclopropenone sensitization with weekly scalp DPC. The source was whole blood, collected in connection with sensitization to the hapten diphenylcyclopropenone (DPC). These receptors originate from a woman between 50 and 59 years old with alopecia areata. Some clones in this sample may be carry-over from other donors' samples.

This chain connects TRBV4-1 to TRBJ1-5, with a tentative D call TRBD1 (6 bases). Trimming stripped 0 bases from V and 5 bases from J, with 14 bases between. The CDR3 loop spans 16 amino acids. Per germline, CDR1 MGHRA and CDR2 YSYEKL. The CDR3 DNA is TGCGCCAGCAGCCAAGATTTGGGGGGGGCCTATCAGCCCCAGCATTTT. Translation: CASSQDLGGAYQPQHF.

This clonotype was found a few times. The chain carries TRBV5-6 and TRBJ2-5; 11 nucleotides line up with TRBD2. The CDR3 consists of 17 residues. The germline V gene encodes CDR1 SGHDT and CDR2 YYEEEE. With 1 base clipped from V and 1 base from J, the junction kept 6 bases outside the gene matches. The chain's CDR3 is CASSLRLLAGAQETQYF. The DNA of the CDR3 is TGTGCCAGCAGCTTGAGGTTACTAGCGGGGGCCCAAGAGACCCAGTACTTC.

The chain uses TRBV20-1 and TRBJ2-3; 9 bases match TRBD2. Germline V gene sequence: CDR1 DFQATT, CDR2 SNEGSKA (reference sequence). The CDR3 runs to 18 residues. V lost 2 bases to trimming and J lost 6 bases; unmatched junction nucleotides: 18. As DNA, the CDR3 is TGCAGTGCTAGAAAATATCTAGCGGGAAGTTTTTGGGGGGATACGCAGTATTTT. Residues: CSARKYLAGSFWGDTQYF.

This clonotype has at least ten counts. The chain uses TRBV4-3 and TRBJ2-7; D is unclear. Germline V gives CDR1 LGHNA, CDR2 YSLEER. The CDR3 spans 14 residues. V lost 1 base and J 2 bases, leaving 9 bases between the germline ends. CDR3 in amino acids: CASSQGTAAYEQYF. The CDR3, as DNA: TGCGCCAGCAGCCAAGGGACGGCGGCCTACGAGCAGTACTTC.

This clonotype was seen many times. The V and J genes are TRBV6-1 and TRBJ1-1, with D possibly being TRBD1 (5 bases). Deletions cut 7 bases from V and 3 bases from J, with 18 bases between. Looked up from germline, CDR1 is MNHNS and CDR2 is SASEGT. CDR3 length equals 15 residues. CDR3 in amino acids: CASIRGLGVDTEAFF. CDR3 in DNA: TGTGCCAGCATAAGGGGATTAGGGGTAGACACTGAAGCTTTCTTT.

This rearrangement joins TRBV4-2 to TRBJ2-3; TRBD2 matches 15 bases. This CDR3 comprises 15 residues. In germline, CDR1 is LGHNA, CDR2 YNFKEQ. The V gene end was trimmed by 4 bases and the J gene end by 6 bases; junction bases not matched to a gene: 2. CDR3 sequence: CASSRGLAGGDTQYF. Written as DNA, the CDR3 is TGTGCCAGCAGCCGAGGACTAGCGGGAGGGGATACGCAGTATTTT.

This clonotype has just a few counts. The chain is built from TRBV27 and TRBJ1-4; D remains ambiguous. From germline, CDR1 is MNHEY and CDR2 SMNVEV (reference sequence). The CDR3 consists of 14 residues. Trimming cost V 3 bases and J 3 bases, with 8 bases left between them. The CDR3 region is CASSFNGPNEKLFF. The CDR3 DNA sequence: TGTGCCAGCAGTTTTAACGGACCTAATGAAAAACTGTTTTTT. The complete variable domain, with remaining parts taken from reference TRBV27 and TRBJ1-4, reads EAQVTQNPRYLITVTGKKLTVTCSQNMNHEYMSWYRQDPGLGLRQIYYSMNVEVTDKGDVPEGYKVSRKEKRNFPLILESPSPNQTSLYFCASSFNGPNEKLFFGSGTQLSVL.

This clonotype came up many times. The rearrangement joins TRBV7-9 to TRBJ2-5, with D perhaps TRBD2 (6 bases). This CDR3 has 16 amino acids. V was shortened by 0 bases and J by 4 bases, with 15 bases between the two germline ends. Per the germline V gene, CDR1 is SEHNR and CDR2 is FQNEAQ (reference sequence). The CDR3 protein is CASSLAEIGGGETQYF. The CDR3 DNA follows: TGTGCCAGCAGCTTAGCTGAGATCGGGGGTGGAGAGACCCAGTACTTC.

Worth noting for this clonotype: A much larger clone lies a single base off, so this may be a read error. The J gene is TRBJ2-1, the V gene TRBV29-1; D call uncertain. The germline gives CDR1 SQVTM, CDR2 ANQGSEA. The CDR3 contains 15 residues. The CDR3 DNA is TGCAGCGTGGACCCTTTTGGTTATGCCGACAAAGAGCAGTTCTTC. Its protein product is CSVDPFGYADKEQFF.

The chain joins TRBV9 to TRBJ2-2; 7 bases fit TRBD2. CDR3 length: 16 residues. V was pared by 1 base and J by 0 bases, with 3 bases of the junction left unmatched. CDR1 and CDR2 (germline): SGDLS, YYNGEE. CDR3 sequence reads: CASSVSGGPNTGELFF. The DNA of the CDR3 is TGTGCCAGCAGCGTATCGGGGGGACCGAACACCGGGGAGCTGTTTTTT.

This clonotype was picked up a small number of times. This sequence joins TRBV28 and TRBJ2-7; D not certain. The ends were cut back, 7 bases at V and 0 bases at J, with 13 bases in the middle. This CDR3 region has 14 residues. Looked up from germline, CDR1 is MDHEN and CDR2 is SYDVKM. This CDR3 reads CASTVSSHSYEQYF. Here the CDR3 DNA reads TGTGCCAGCACCGTCTCGAGTCACTCCTACGAGCAGTACTTC.

This clonotype was counted only a few times. The chain combines TRBV4-1 with TRBJ1-1; a weak D match, TRBD1 (6 bases). The V and J ends lost 6 bases and 4 bases respectively, with 15 bases between them. In germline, CDR1 is MGHRA, CDR2 YSYEKL. There are 14 residues in the CDR3. The CDR3 spells CASSETGGATEAFF. In nucleotides, the CDR3 is TGCGCCAGCAGTGAGACAGGTGGGGCCACTGAAGCTTTCTTT.

This clonotype was seen ten or more times. V usage is TRBV19 and J usage is TRBJ1-5; D not certain. The germline CDR1 and CDR2 sequences are LNHDA and SQIVND (reference sequence). The ends were cut back, 5 bases at V and 0 bases at J, with 11 bases in the middle. The CDR3 totals 15 residues. The CDR3 bases are TGTGCCAGTAGTCTCATGGGAGATAGCAATCAGCCCCAGCATTTT. Translated: CASSLMGDSNQPQHF.

This clonotype was detected many times. The genes are TRBV2 and TRBJ2-1; 11 nucleotides match TRBD2. The CDR3 runs 17 residues. With 3 bases clipped from V and 4 bases from J, the junction kept 8 bases outside the gene matches. Germline V lookup: CDR1 SNHLY, CDR2 FYNNEI. The CDR3 here is CASSEALAGGRYNEQFF. The CDR3 DNA follows: TGTGCCAGCAGTGAGGCATTAGCGGGGGGGCGGTACAATGAGCAGTTCTTC.

This clonotype has a handful of counts. The chain couples TRBV20-1 to TRBJ1-2, with 8 bases that match TRBD1. This CDR3 is 15 amino acids long. J was trimmed by 5 bases and V by 0 bases; bases with no gene match: 8. Germline CDR1 reads DFQATT; CDR2 reads SNEGSKA (reference sequence). In DNA, the CDR3 is TGCAGTGCTAGAGATAGCCAGGGGGCATATTATGGCTACACCTTC. It encodes CSARDSQGAYYGYTF.

CDR3 nucleotides: TGTGCCACCCGAACAGCTAAGAATGAGCAGTTCTTC. This gives the protein CATRTAKNEQFF. The gene calls are TRBV12-3 or TRBV12-4 and TRBJ2-1; D not certain. V shed 10 bases and J shed 7 bases, with 14 bases lying between them. The CDR3 is 12 amino acids.

A few counts support this clonotype. The chain employs TRBV29-1 and TRBJ2-1; D unresolved. With 1 base removed from V and 10 bases from J, the gap between germline ends came to 14 bases. The CDR3 has 13 residues. The germline CDR1 and CDR2 sequences are SQVTM and ANQGSEA. CDR3 coding DNA: TGCAGCGTTGAAGGGTCCCATCCAGTGGAGCAGTTCTTC. Its protein is CSVEGSHPVEQFF.

The V gene is TRBV20-1, the J gene TRBJ2-7; 8 nucleotides match TRBD2. Germline V lookup: CDR1 DFQATT, CDR2 SNEGSKA (reference sequence). The CDR3 has 13 residues. With 2 bases clipped from V and 4 bases from J, the junction kept 4 bases outside the gene matches. In DNA form, the CDR3 reads TGCAGTGCTAGACGGGAGGGCCTATACGAGCAGTACTTC. This codes for CSARREGLYEQYF.

This clonotype appeared a few times. This rearrangement joins TRBV28 to TRBJ1-5; D uncertain. Trimming stripped 6 bases from V and 2 bases from J, with 8 bases between. CDR1 MDHEN and CDR2 SYDVKM come from the germline V gene. The CDR3 sequence is 13 residues long. CDR3 sequence (DNA): TGTGCCAGCAGGGAACGGGGCAATCAGCCCCAGCATTTT. Translating it yields CASRERGNQPQHF.

This clonotype has more than one count but fewer than ten. This sequence joins TRBV28 and TRBJ2-2; D remains unclear. V was clipped by 5 bases and J by 3 bases, with 13 bases between them. Germline V CDR1 and CDR2: MDHEN, SYDVKM. This CDR3 has 15 amino acids. The CDR3 region has the DNA TGTGCCAGCAGTCCGGTAGGAGAGTACACCGGGGAGCTGTTTTTT. It specifies CASSPVGEYTGELFF.

Ten or more counts support this clonotype. The chain recombines TRBV6-1 with TRBJ2-1; D might be TRBD1 or TRBD2, each matching 5 bases. CDR3 length: 11 amino acids. V lost 8 bases to trimming and J lost 6 bases, with 8 bases between them. Per the germline V gene, CDR1 is MNHNS and CDR2 is SASEGT. The CDR3 sequence is CASGGVNEQFF. CDR3 bases: TGTGCCAGCGGGGGTGTCAATGAGCAGTTCTTC.

This clonotype was counted at least ten times. The chain joins TRBV19 to TRBJ2-6, with 8 bases aligning to TRBD1. V shed 7 bases and J 3 bases; nucleotides not matched to a gene: 8. The CDR3 sequence is 16 residues long. Germline-derived CDR1 and CDR2 are LNHDA and SQIVND (reference sequence). The CDR3 sequence: CASTQQGAIGANVLTF. The CDR3 DNA follows: TGTGCCAGTACGCAGCAGGGGGCAATTGGGGCCAACGTCCTGACTTTC.

This clonotype was picked up a small number of times. The rearrangement links TRBV6-5 to TRBJ2-2, with TRBD1 identical over 8 bases. The germline V gene has CDR1 MNHEY and CDR2 SVGAGI. This CDR3 has 14 residues. J was trimmed by 3 bases and V by 4 bases; bases with no gene match: 1. The CDR3 loop is CASSSTGDTGELFF. The DNA for the CDR3 is TGTGCCAGCAGTTCGACAGGGGACACCGGGGAGCTGTTTTTT.

The V and J genes are TRBV29-1 and TRBJ1-2; D not certain. V was trimmed by 2 bases and J by 4 bases, leaving 11 bases between them. Germline V gives CDR1 SQVTM, CDR2 ANQGSEA. The CDR3 covers 13 residues. The CDR3 reads CSVEISRVYGYTF. As DNA, the CDR3 is TGCAGCGTTGAAATATCCCGGGTCTATGGCTACACCTTC.

This clonotype was seen repeatedly, ten times or more. The chain employs TRBV10-3 and TRBJ2-3, with 7 bases aligning to TRBD2. Germline CDR1 ENHRY, CDR2 SYGVKD. With V trimmed by 2 bases and J by 1 base, 0 bases remained unmatched. The CDR3 has 14 residues. The CDR3 region is CAISELAGTDTQYF. CDR3 DNA sequence: TGTGCCATCAGTGAGCTAGCGGGCACAGATACGCAGTATTTT.